Here is one T cell receptor (beta chain) with its context. Its antigen remains unknown. The germline CDR1 and CDR2 sequences are SEHNR and FQNEAQ (reference sequence). The CDR3 runs 15 residues. Following a re-call of the 5' RACE reads, TCRdb has one entry per CDR3 protein and lacks DNA. In all, the sample yields 400,000 to 500,000 distinct CDR3 sequences. These data are taken from a study of monozygotic twins with inflammatory bowel disease. Study observations and caveats: TCRbeta diversity (inverse Simpson) was lower in IBD patients than in healthy co-twins. Twins classed as concordant or discordant showed no difference in repertoire similarity, possibly from limited power.

The chain links TRBV7-9 to TRBJ1-1; as DNA is missing, the TRBD1 call by TCRdb cannot be tested. Sequencing was done on a sample of blood. The sequence was collected from a human donor with ulcerative colitis or Crohn's disease, or a healthy co-twin of an affected twin (not recorded which). The CDR3 protein is CVSSHLGQQNTEAFF.